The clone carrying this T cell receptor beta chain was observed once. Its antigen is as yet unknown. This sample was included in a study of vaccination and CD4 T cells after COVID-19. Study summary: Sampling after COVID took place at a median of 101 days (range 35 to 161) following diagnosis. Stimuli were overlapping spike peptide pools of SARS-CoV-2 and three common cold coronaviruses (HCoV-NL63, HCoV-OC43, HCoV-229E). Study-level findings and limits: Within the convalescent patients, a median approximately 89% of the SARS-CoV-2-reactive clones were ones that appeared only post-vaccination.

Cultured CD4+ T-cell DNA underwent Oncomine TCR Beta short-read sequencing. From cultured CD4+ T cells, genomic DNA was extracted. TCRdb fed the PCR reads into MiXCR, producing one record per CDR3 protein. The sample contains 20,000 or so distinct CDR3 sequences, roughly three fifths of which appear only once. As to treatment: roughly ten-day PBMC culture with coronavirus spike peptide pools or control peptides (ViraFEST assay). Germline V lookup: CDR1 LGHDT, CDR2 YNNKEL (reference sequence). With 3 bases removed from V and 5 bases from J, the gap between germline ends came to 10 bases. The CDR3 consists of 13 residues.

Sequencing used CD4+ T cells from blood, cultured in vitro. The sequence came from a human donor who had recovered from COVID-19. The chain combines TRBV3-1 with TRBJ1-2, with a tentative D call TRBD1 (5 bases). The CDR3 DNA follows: TGTGCCAGCAGCCAGGGACGTGGTTATGGCTACACCTTC. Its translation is CASSQGRGYGYTF.